What follows describes a single TCR beta chain. The antigen is not known. The data originate from a study of shared clonotypes between healthy human individuals. Findings and limits, study-wide: With few donors, the genetic and exposure-history diversity represented was limited. When naive CD4 clonotypes were compared across a few donors, approximately 4.9% were shared. Memory subsets had estimated richness that was generally smaller than that of naive subsets.

Only in-frame clones appear in the TCRdb table, and some are missing; sequencing was by immunoSEQ multiplex PCR. Here the sample spans millions of clones, roughly 91% being singletons. The naive CD8 fraction comprised CD45RO-negative cells positively selected for CCR7 and excluded terminally differentiated effector memory CD45RA+ cells. The healthy adult donors were HIV-negative and reported no recent acute infections or vaccinations. V was cut by 10 bases and J by 2 bases, with 21 bases left in between. The length of the CDR3 is 15 residues. Germline loops: CDR1 MNHEY, CDR2 SVGAGI. The origin of this receptor is a man aged 18 to 35 in good health. Some clones in this sample may be carry-over from other donors' samples. The chain links TRBV6-5 to TRBJ2-7; the D gene is possibly TRBD2 (6 bases). Sequenced input: naive CD8+ T cells from PBMCs. Here the CDR3 reads CATGVTETFTYEQYF. The CDR3 nucleotides read TGTGCCACGGGGGTGACGGAGACTTTCACCTACGAGCAGTACTTC.